This passage covers 9 T cell receptor beta chains from one sample sequenced in a study of control samples from healthy donors and cancer patients. Produced via immunoSEQ multiplex PCR; TCRdb's table is partial and in-frame only. The table lists 82,000 or so clones, 85% to 95% of them singletons, with 4.8% in the top ten. The sequencing input was blood. These receptors came from a woman aged 18-29 years in good health.

The rearrangement uses TRBV24-1 and TRBJ2-3; TRBD2 agrees at 7 bases. Unmatched junction bases numbered 5, after V lost 6 bases and J lost 0 bases. The CDR3 length is 15 residues. In germline, CDR1 is KGHDR, CDR2 SFDVKD. DNA of the CDR3: TGTGCCACCAGTTTGGGAGGGAAGAGCACAGATACGCAGTATTTT. Encoded protein: CATSLGGKSTDTQYF.

On this clone: At one end the junction does not follow the germline gene, possibly because of a read error. The gene calls are TRBV14 and TRBJ2-2; TRBD2 agrees at 8 bases. The CDR3 consists of 15 residues. Germline V gives CDR1 SGHDN, CDR2 FVKESK. The CDR3, as DNA: TGTGCCAGCAGGCAAGCGGGAGCGAACACCGGGGAGCTGTTTTTT. As protein: CASRQAGANTGELFF.

The J gene is TRBJ1-6, the V gene TRBV27; D is undetermined. From germline, CDR1 is MNHEY and CDR2 SMNVEV (reference sequence). CDR3 length: 14 residues. The ends were cut back, 6 bases at V and 7 bases at J, with 13 bases in the middle. The CDR3: CASRVGRINSPLHF. The CDR3 nucleotides read TGTGCCAGCAGGGTCGGACGGATAAATTCACCCCTCCACTTT.

CDR3: CASSLWSGENTEAFF. The CDR3 nucleotides are TGTGCCAGCAGTTTATGGTCCGGGGAGAACACTGAAGCTTTCTTT. This chain links TRBV28 with TRBJ1-1; no clear D gene. Trimming left V 0 bases short and J 1 base short, with 9 bases between. Germline CDR1 reads MDHEN; CDR2 reads SYDVKM. This CDR3 is built from 15 residues.

V usage is TRBV11-3 and J usage is TRBJ1-6; the D gene is possibly TRBD1 (5 bases). Trimming took off 1 base at V and 7 bases at J, with 8 bases between the two ends. The CDR3 sequence is 14 residues long. The germline V gene has CDR1 SGHNT and CDR2 YENEEA. The CDR3: CASSLGQPNSPLHF. CDR3 nucleotide sequence: TGTGCCAGCAGCTTAGGACAGCCGAATTCACCCCTCCACTTT.

CDR3 amino acids: CASKSPGGLFSGANVLTF. The CDR3 DNA reads TGTGCCAGCAAATCTCCGGGGGGACTATTCTCTGGGGCCAACGTCCTGACTTTC. This rearrangement joins TRBV28 to TRBJ2-6; 7 nucleotides align to TRBD2. V shed 7 bases and J 0 bases; nucleotides not matched to a gene: 12. The CDR3 runs to 18 residues. Per germline, CDR1 MDHEN and CDR2 SYDVKM.

The rearrangement uses TRBV28 and TRBJ2-6; D is possibly TRBD1 (6 bases). In germline, CDR1 is MDHEN, CDR2 SYDVKM. The V end lost 3 bases, the J end lost 1 base, and 13 bases lay between the germline ends. The CDR3 runs to 17 residues. The CDR3 region has the DNA TGTGCCAGCAGTTTCCAGCCACAGGGATCTGGGGCCAACGTCCTGACTTTC. Protein sequence: CASSFQPQGSGANVLTF. Looking up the rest from reference TRBV28 and TRBJ2-6 gives the full variable domain: DVKVTQSSRYLVKRTGEKVFLECVQDMDHENMFWYRQDPGLGLRLIYFSYDVKMKEKGDIPEGYSVSREKKERFSLILESASTNQTSMYLCASSFQPQGSGANVLTFGAGSRLTVL.

V is TRBV10-1 and J is TRBJ2-7, with 13 bases identical to TRBD2. The CDR3 contains 18 residues. V shed 6 bases and J 4 bases; nucleotides not matched to a gene: 15. Germline V gives CDR1 WNHNN, CDR2 SYGVQD (reference sequence). CDR3 nucleotides: TGCGCCAGCAGGCCTTCACCGGGACTAGCGGGGTCAAAGTACGAGCAGTACTTC. Translation gives CASRPSPGLAGSKYEQYF.

V is TRBV19 and J is TRBJ1-5; D is possibly TRBD1 (6 bases). Trimming stripped 5 bases from V and 5 bases from J, with 13 bases between. This CDR3 has 14 amino acids. Germline CDR1 and CDR2: LNHDA and SQIVND (reference sequence). The CDR3 is CASSFRGGDQPQHF. CDR3 nucleotides: TGTGCCAGTAGTTTCCGTGGGGGCGATCAGCCCCAGCATTTT.